This T cell receptor beta chain derives from a study of blood T cell repertoires in COVID-19. Study-level background: Samples came from the United States, Italy and Spain, spanning acute and convalescent COVID-19.

Trimming removed 3 bases from V and 3 bases from J; junction bases left unmatched: 8. The germline V gene has CDR1 DFQATT and CDR2 SNEGSKA (reference sequence). The CDR3 is 15 residues long. A Seattle source enrolled patients during active infection and followed them longitudinally. As processed by the authors: Reference gene primer amplification gave estimated nucleated cell counts. Only in-frame clones appear in the TCRdb table, and some are missing; sequencing was by immunoSEQ multiplex PCR. D and trimming come from the DNA, and the V and J calls and clone size come from that table. In the table there are hundreds of thousands of clones, about nine tenths of which are singletons.

Input material: peripheral blood. This receptor was obtained from a woman in her sixties or seventies with COVID-19, enrolled during active disease. The V call is TRBV20-1, the J call TRBJ2-7; 10 bases map to TRBD2. Here the CDR3 DNA reads TGCAGTGCTAGTCTTAGCGGGGGGCCGAACTACGAGCAGTACTTC. Its protein is CSASLSGGPNYEQYF.